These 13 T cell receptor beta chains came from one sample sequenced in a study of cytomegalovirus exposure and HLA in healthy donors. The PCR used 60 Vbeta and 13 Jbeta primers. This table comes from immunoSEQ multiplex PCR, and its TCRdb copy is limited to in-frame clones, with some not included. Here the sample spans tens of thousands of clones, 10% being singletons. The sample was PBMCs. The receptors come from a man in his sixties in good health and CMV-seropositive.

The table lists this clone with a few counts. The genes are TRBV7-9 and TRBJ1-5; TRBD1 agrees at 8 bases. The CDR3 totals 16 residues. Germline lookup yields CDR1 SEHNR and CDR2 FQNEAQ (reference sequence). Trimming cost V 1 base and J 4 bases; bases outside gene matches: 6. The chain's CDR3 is CASSLGYRGINQPQHF. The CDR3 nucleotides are TGTGCCAGCAGCTTAGGTTACAGGGGGATTAATCAGCCCCAGCATTTT.

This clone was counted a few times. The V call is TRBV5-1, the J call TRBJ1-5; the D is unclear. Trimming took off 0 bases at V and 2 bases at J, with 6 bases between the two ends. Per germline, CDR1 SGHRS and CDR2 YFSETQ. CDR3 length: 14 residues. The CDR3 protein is CASSLASGNQPQHF. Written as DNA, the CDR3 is TGCGCCAGCAGCTTGGCATCGGGCAATCAGCCCCAGCATTTT.

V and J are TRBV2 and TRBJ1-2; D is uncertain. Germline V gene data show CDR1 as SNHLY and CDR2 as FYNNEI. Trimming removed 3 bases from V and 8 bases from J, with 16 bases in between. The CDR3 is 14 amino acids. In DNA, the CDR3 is TGTGCCAGCAGTGAGAGTGGGCAGCCCTCCGGCTACACCTTC. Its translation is CASSESGQPSGYTF.

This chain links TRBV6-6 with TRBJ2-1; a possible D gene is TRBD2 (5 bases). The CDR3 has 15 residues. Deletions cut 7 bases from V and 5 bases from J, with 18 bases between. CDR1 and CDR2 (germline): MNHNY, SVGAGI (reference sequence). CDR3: CASTEAERVNNEQFF. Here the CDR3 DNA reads TGTGCCAGCACCGAAGCGGAAAGGGTGAACAATGAGCAGTTCTTC.

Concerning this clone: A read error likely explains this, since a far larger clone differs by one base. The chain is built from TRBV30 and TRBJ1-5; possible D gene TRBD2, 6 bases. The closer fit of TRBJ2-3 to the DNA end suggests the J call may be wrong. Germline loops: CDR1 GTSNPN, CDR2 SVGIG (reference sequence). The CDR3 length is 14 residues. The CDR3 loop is CAWSSRGLNQPQYF. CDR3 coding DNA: TGTGCCTGGAGTTCACGGGGACTTAATCAGCCCCAGTATTTT.

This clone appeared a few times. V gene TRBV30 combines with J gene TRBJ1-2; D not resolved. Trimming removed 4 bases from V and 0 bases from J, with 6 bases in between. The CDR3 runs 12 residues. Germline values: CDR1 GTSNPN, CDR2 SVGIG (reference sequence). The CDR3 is CAWTGSNYGYTF. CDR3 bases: TGTGCCTGGACAGGTTCTAACTATGGCTACACCTTC.

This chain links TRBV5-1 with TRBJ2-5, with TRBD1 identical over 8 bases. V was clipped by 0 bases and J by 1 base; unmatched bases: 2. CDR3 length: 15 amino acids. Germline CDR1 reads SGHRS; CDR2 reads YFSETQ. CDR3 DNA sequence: TGCGCCAGCAGCTTGGGACAGGGGACCCAAGAGACCCAGTACTTC. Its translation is CASSLGQGTQETQYF.

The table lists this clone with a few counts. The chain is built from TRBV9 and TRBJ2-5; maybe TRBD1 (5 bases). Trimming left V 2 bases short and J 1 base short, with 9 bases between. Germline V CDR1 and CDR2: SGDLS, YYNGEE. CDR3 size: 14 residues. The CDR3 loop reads CASSVGRAQETQYF. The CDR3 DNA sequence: TGTGCCAGCAGCGTGGGCAGGGCCCAAGAGACCCAGTACTTC.

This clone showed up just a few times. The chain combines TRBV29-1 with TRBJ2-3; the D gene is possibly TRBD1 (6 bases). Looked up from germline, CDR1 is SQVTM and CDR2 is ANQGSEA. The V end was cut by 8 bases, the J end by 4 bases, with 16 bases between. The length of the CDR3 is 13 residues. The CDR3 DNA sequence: TGCAGCTCTACAGGGATTGGCGCAGATACGCAGTATTTT. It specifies CSSTGIGADTQYF.

The CDR3 DNA reads as TGTGCCAGCAGTTCCACAGGTTACACCGGGGAGCTGTTTTTT. Translated: CASSSTGYTGELFF. This chain links TRBV27 with TRBJ2-2; TRBD1 is a possible D gene (5 bases). Germline V gene sequence: CDR1 MNHEY, CDR2 SMNVEV (reference sequence). Trimming cost V 4 bases and J 3 bases, with 9 bases left between them. The CDR3 has 14 residues.

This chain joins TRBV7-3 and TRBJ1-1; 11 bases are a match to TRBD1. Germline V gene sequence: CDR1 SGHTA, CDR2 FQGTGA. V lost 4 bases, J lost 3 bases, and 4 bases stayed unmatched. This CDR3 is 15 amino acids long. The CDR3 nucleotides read TGTGCCAGCAGCTCGGACAGGGGGCGAGACACTGAAGCTTTCTTT. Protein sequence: CASSSDRGRDTEAFF.

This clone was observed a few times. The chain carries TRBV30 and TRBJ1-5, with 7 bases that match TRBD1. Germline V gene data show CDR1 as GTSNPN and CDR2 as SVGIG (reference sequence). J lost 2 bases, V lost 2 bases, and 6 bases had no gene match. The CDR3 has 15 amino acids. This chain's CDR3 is CAWSRGGAGNQPQHF. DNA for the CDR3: TGTGCCTGGAGTCGAGGGGGCGCCGGCAATCAGCCCCAGCATTTT.

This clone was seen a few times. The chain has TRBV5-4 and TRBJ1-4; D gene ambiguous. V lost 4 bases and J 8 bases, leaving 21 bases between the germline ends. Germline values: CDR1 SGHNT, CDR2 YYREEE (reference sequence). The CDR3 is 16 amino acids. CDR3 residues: CASSGPSAGIGEKLFF. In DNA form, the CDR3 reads TGTGCCAGCAGCGGACCTTCAGCGGGGATTGGGGAAAAACTGTTTTTT.